This T cell receptor beta chain originates from a study of graft-versus-host responses after intestinal transplantation. Findings and limits, study-wide: GvH clones detected in recipient marrow included some appearing first in ileum or blood.

Sequencing was performed with immunoSEQ multiplex PCR; in TCRdb, only in-frame clones are kept and a portion is missing. The table shows thousands of clones, with roughly 70% occurring only once. The table lists this clone with a few counts. The antigen remains undetermined. Time point noted: postoperative day 105 after intestinal transplantation (dayNNNN = postoperative day). Intraepithelial and lamina propria lymphocytes were released after the graft tissue was processed. V was pared by 0 bases and J by 4 bases, with 3 bases of the junction left unmatched. CDR1 and CDR2 (germline): MNHEY, SVGAGI. The CDR3 covers 16 residues.

The clonotype comes from a human patient who received an intestinal transplant, so some T cells may come from the graft donor. The V call is TRBV6-5, the J call TRBJ2-1; TRBD2 matches 10 bases. The sample consisted of ileum tissue, taken 105 days after intestinal transplantation. DNA for the CDR3: TGTGCCAGCAGTTACTCCCCTAGCGGGAGTTACAATGAGCAGTTCTTC. Amino acids: CASSYSPSGSYNEQFF.